The present T cell receptor beta chain was sequenced within a study of T cell responses to AZD1222 COVID-19 vaccine. In the case of this clone: Its antigen is as yet unknown.

The table came from immunoSEQ multiplex PCR; TCRdb's copy has only in-frame clones and leaves some out. The table has 88,000 or so clones, 70% to 90% seen once. Germline V lookup: CDR1 MNHNS, CDR2 SASEGT. V was pared by 3 bases and J by 4 bases, with 13 bases between. This CDR3 has 16 amino acids. Whole-study findings and limits: Baseline antibody screening turned up just a handful of seropositive AZD1222 recipients.

The V gene is TRBV6-1, the J gene TRBJ1-6; the D is unclear. The sequence was collected from an adult who received the AZD1222 COVID-19 vaccine. Sequenced material: peripheral blood, taken 28 days after the second AZD1222 dose. CDR3 nucleotide sequence: TGTGCCAGCAGTGATAGCCAGTCGCGATATAATTCACCCCTCCACTTT. Its protein is CASSDSQSRYNSPLHF.